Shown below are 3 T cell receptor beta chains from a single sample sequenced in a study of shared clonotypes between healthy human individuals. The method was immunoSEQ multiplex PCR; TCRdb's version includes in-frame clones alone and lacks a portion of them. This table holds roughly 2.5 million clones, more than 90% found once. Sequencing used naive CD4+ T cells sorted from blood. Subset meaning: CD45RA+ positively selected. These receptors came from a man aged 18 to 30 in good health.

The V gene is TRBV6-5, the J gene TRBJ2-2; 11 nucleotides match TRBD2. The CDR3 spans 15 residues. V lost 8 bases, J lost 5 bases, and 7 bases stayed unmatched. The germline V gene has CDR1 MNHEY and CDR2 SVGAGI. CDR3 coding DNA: TGTGCCAGCGCCAAGACTAGCGGGGCGACCGGGGAGCTGTTTTTT. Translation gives CASAKTSGATGELFF.

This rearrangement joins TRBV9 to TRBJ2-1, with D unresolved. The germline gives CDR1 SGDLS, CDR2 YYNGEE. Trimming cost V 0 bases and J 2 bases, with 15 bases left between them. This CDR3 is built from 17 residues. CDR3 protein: CASSVEGRTLAYNEQFF. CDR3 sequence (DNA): TGTGCCAGCAGCGTAGAAGGACGGACGCTAGCCTACAATGAGCAGTTCTTC.

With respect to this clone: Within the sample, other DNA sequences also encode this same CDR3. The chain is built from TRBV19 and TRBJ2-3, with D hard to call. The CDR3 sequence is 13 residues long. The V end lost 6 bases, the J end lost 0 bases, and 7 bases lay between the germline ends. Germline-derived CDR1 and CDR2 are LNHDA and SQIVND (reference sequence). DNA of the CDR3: TGTGCCAGTAGCAGCCCTAGCACAGATACGCAGTATTTT. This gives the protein CASSSPSTDTQYF.